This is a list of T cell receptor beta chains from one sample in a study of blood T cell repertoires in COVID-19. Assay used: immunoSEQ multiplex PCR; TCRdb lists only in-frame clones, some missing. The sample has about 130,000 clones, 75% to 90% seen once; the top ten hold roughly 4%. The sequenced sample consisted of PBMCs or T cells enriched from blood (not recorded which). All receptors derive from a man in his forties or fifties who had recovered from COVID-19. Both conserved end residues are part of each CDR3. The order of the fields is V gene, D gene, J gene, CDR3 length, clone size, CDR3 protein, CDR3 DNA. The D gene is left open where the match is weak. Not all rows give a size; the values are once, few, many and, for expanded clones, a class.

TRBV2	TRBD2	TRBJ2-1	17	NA	CASSDQPSGSAGNEQFF	TGTGCCAGCAGTGATCAGCCTAGCGGGAGCGCCGGGAATGAGCAGTTCTTC
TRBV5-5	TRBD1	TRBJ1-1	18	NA	CASSARVNRGGMNTEAFF	TGTGCCAGCAGCGCCCGCGTGAACAGGGGGGGGATGAACACTGAAGCTTTCTTT
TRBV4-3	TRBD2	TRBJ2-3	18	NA	CASSQAASGGSSTDTQYF	TGCGCCAGCAGCCAAGCGGCTAGCGGGGGCTCTAGCACAGATACGCAGTATTTT
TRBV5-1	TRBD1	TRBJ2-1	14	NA	CASSGQGPYNEQFF	TGCGCCAGCAGCGGACAGGGGCCCTACAATGAGCAGTTCTTC
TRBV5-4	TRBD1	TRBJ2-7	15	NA	CASSPRTGGSYEQYF	TGTGCCAGCAGCCCAAGGACAGGGGGCTCCTACGAGCAGTACTTC
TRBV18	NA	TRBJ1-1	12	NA	CASSRQNTEAFF	TGTGCCAGCTCTAGACAGAACACTGAAGCTTTCTTT
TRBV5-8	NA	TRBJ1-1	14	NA	CASSRGSGGLKAFF	TGTGCCAGCAGCCGTGGGTCGGGGGGGCTAAAAGCTTTCTTT
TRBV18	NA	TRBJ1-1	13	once	CASSPDRPVEAFF	TGTGCCAGCTCGCCTGACAGGCCAGTTGAAGCTTTCTTT
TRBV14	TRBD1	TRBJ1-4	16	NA	CASSQGQGARGEKLFF	TGTGCCAGCAGCCAAGGGCAGGGGGCGCGAGGTGAAAAACTGTTTTTT
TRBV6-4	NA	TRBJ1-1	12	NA	CASSDGASEAFF	TGTGCCAGCAGTGACGGTGCGTCTGAAGCTTTCTTT
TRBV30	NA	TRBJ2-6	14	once	CAWSTGTGANVLTF	TGTGCCTGGAGTACGGGGACTGGGGCCAACGTCCTGACTTTC
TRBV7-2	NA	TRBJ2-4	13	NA	CASSLGQIDIQYF	TGTGCCAGCAGCTTAGGACAGATTGACATTCAGTACTTC